Below are 23 T cell receptor beta chains sequenced from a single sample in a study of cytomegalovirus exposure and HLA in healthy donors. This PCR relied on a set of 60 Vbeta primers and 13 Jbeta primers. Libraries were prepared by immunoSEQ multiplex PCR; TCRdb keeps only in-frame clonotypes and omits some of them. The repertoire includes over 150,000 clones, just under 80% of them detected once, and roughly 1.2% sits in the top ten. Material for sequencing was PBMCs. These receptors were obtained from a woman between 50 and 59 years old in good health and CMV-seronegative.

This clone has a handful of counts. This rearrangement joins TRBV10-3 to TRBJ2-7, with 7 bases fitting TRBD1. CDR3 length: 14 residues. Germline lookup yields CDR1 ENHRY and CDR2 SYGVKD. Germline trimming cut 3 bases from V and 4 bases from J; bases unmatched to any gene: 6. CDR3 region: CAISDPRQGYEQYF. The CDR3 bases are TGTGCCATCAGTGACCCTCGACAGGGTTACGAGCAGTACTTC.

This chain links TRBV27 with TRBJ2-1, with D unresolved. V shed 6 bases and J shed 0 bases, with 6 bases lying between them. CDR1 MNHEY and CDR2 SMNVEV come from the germline V gene (reference sequence). The CDR3 is made up of 13 amino acids. The CDR3 coding sequence is TGTGCCAGCAGACTAAACTCCTACAATGAGCAGTTCTTC. Translating gives CASRLNSYNEQFF.

The V call is TRBV6-5, the J call TRBJ2-1; TRBD1 agrees at 7 bases. Germline V gene data show CDR1 as MNHEY and CDR2 as SVGAGI. Trimming removed 0 bases from V and 7 bases from J; junction bases left unmatched: 3. The CDR3 spans 14 residues. CDR3 sequence: CASSYSGTANEQFF. DNA for the CDR3: TGTGCCAGCAGTTACTCCGGGACAGCTAATGAGCAGTTCTTC.

Only a few counts were recorded for this clone. V gene TRBV18 combines with J gene TRBJ2-2, with TRBD2 as a possible D gene (6 bases). Germline V gives CDR1 KGHSH, CDR2 LQKENI. The CDR3 runs to 17 residues. V lost 0 bases and J lost 2, with 13 bases in between. Here the CDR3 reads CASSPPRTAGNTGELFF. Here the CDR3 DNA reads TGTGCCAGCTCACCACCGAGAACAGCGGGTAACACCGGGGAGCTGTTTTTT.

This rearrangement joins TRBV28 to TRBJ1-2; perhaps TRBD1 as D (5 bases). The CDR3 runs 16 residues. V was pared by 4 bases and J by 3 bases, with 18 bases between. From germline, CDR1 is MDHEN and CDR2 SYDVKM. For the CDR3, the DNA is TGTGCCAGCAGTTATCGCGGGGGGGGAACATACTATGGCTACACCTTC. It translates to CASSYRGGGTYYGYTF.

This clone was detected only once. This chain connects TRBV18 to TRBJ1-1; weak D call: TRBD1 (5 bases). There are 16 residues in the CDR3. The V end lost 3 bases, the J end lost 3 bases, and 17 bases lay between the germline ends. CDR1 is KGHSH and CDR2 is LQKENI in the germline V gene. This CDR3 is CASSPKTPKGDTEAFF. CDR3 sequence (DNA): TGTGCCAGCTCACCGAAAACTCCCAAAGGGGACACTGAAGCTTTCTTT.

The chain employs TRBV20-1 and TRBJ2-7, with D perhaps TRBD1 (5 bases). CDR1 is DFQATT and CDR2 is SNEGSKA in the germline V gene (reference sequence). Deletions cut 1 base from V and 4 bases from J, with 5 bases between. This CDR3 is 11 amino acids long. CDR3 residues: CSARGTYEQYF. CDR3 DNA: TGCAGTGCTAGAGGGACATACGAGCAGTACTTC.

V usage is TRBV28 and J usage is TRBJ1-3; D may be TRBD1 (6 bases). In germline, CDR1 is MDHEN, CDR2 SYDVKM. There are 20 residues in the CDR3. Trimming cost V 4 bases and J 0 bases, with 25 bases left between them. The CDR3 nucleotides read TGTGCCAGCAGTTCTCTAGGGCCAGGGGATTCCACGAGCTCTGGAAACACCATATATTTT. It is translated as CASSSLGPGDSTSSGNTIYF. The variable domain in full, with the rest retrieved from reference TRBV28 and TRBJ1-3, is DVKVTQSSRYLVKRTGEKVFLECVQDMDHENMFWYRQDPGLGLRLIYFSYDVKMKEKGDIPEGYSVSREKKERFSLILESASTNQTSMYLCASSSLGPGDSTSSGNTIYFGEGSWLTVV.

The chain has TRBV7-6 and TRBJ1-1, with 9 bases fitting TRBD1. Germline V gene lookup returns CDR1 SGHVS and CDR2 FNYEAQ. The CDR3 has 15 amino acids. The trim removed 4 bases at V and 5 bases at J, leaving 8 bases unmatched. CDR3 loop: CASSSRSGQGTEAFF. As DNA, the CDR3 is TGTGCCAGCAGCTCCCGCTCGGGACAGGGAACTGAAGCTTTCTTT.

The chain carries TRBV7-9 and TRBJ1-1; 10 nucleotides line up with TRBD1. This CDR3 contains 19 residues. Germline trimming cut 2 bases from V and 5 bases from J; bases unmatched to any gene: 17. Germline-derived CDR1 and CDR2 are SEHNR and FQNEAQ (reference sequence). CDR3 sequence (DNA): TGTGCCAGCAGCTTACTACCGGGACAGGGGATTCTAGGACAAACTGAAGCTTTCTTT. It specifies CASSLLPGQGILGQTEAFF.

The chain uses TRBV19 and TRBJ2-2; D ambiguous. Germline V gene sequence: CDR1 LNHDA, CDR2 SQIVND (reference sequence). Deletions cut 2 bases from V and 0 bases from J, with 4 bases between. The CDR3 loop spans 14 amino acids. In nucleotides, the CDR3 is TGTGCCAGTAGTATACAATCGAACACCGGGGAGCTGTTTTTT. Translation gives CASSIQSNTGELFF.

The V call is TRBV6-1, the J call TRBJ2-5; 9 bases agree with TRBD1. In germline, CDR1 is MNHNS, CDR2 SASEGT. The CDR3 is 21 residues long. The V and J ends lost 2 bases and 5 bases, in that order; junction bases with no gene match: 24. The chain's CDR3 is CASSEFRFRSGTGKRSETQYF. DNA for the CDR3: TGTGCCAGCAGTGAATTTAGGTTCCGGTCCGGGACAGGGAAACGCTCGGAGACCCAGTACTTC.

The sample holds many counts of this clone. The CDR3 here is CASSQAGLADYEQYF. CDR3 nucleotides: TGCGCCAGCAGCCAAGCGGGACTAGCGGACTACGAGCAGTACTTC. The V call is TRBV4-1, the J call TRBJ2-7; 11 positions agree with TRBD2. This CDR3 spans 15 amino acids. Trimming at V came to 1 base and at J to 3 bases, leaving 2 bases not matched to a gene. Per germline, CDR1 MGHRA and CDR2 YSYEKL.

This chain joins TRBV4-3 and TRBJ2-1; 8 bases fit TRBD2. CDR1 and CDR2 (germline): LGHNA, YSLEER. V lost 4 bases to trimming and J lost 7 bases; unmatched junction nucleotides: 12. The CDR3 length is 16 residues. The CDR3, as DNA: TGCGCCAGCAGCCTGGGGGAGACTAGCGTTAATAATGAGCAGTTCTTC. Its protein product is CASSLGETSVNNEQFF.

The chain employs TRBV11-2 and TRBJ2-7; D not resolved. The CDR3 spans 13 residues. Germline V gene data show CDR1 as SGHAT and CDR2 as FQNNGV. Trimming shortened V by 2 bases and J by 4 bases, and 9 bases separated the two germline ends. For the CDR3, the DNA is TGTGCCAGCAGCTTAAGTTGGCAGTACGAGCAGTACTTC. This codes for CASSLSWQYEQYF.

This clone was seen more than once but under ten times. The V and J genes are TRBV5-6 and TRBJ1-5; D is unresolved. The CDR3 is made up of 14 amino acids. Germline V gene lookup returns CDR1 SGHDT and CDR2 YYEEEE. Deletions cut 3 bases from V and 3 bases from J, with 10 bases between. The CDR3 spells CASSSSSFNQPQHF. The CDR3 coding sequence is TGTGCCAGCAGCTCCTCGAGTTTCAATCAGCCCCAGCATTTT.

The chain has TRBV7-9 and TRBJ1-5, with no clear D. V lost 4 bases, J lost 4 bases, and 11 bases lay in between. The length of the CDR3 is 14 residues. Germline CDR1 and CDR2: SEHNR and FQNEAQ (reference sequence). The CDR3 coding sequence is TGTGCCAGCAGCTCCAGTGGGGAGAATCAGCCCCAGCATTTT. Protein sequence: CASSSSGENQPQHF. Drawing the rest from reference TRBV7-9 and TRBJ1-5, the complete variable domain is DTGVSQNPRHKITKRGQNVTFRCDPISEHNRLYWYRQTLGQGPEFLTYFQNEAQLEKSRLLSDRFSAERPKGSFSTLEIQRTEQGDSAMYLCASSSSGENQPQHFGDGTRLSIL.

This rearrangement joins TRBV7-6 to TRBJ2-3; TRBD2 matches at 11 bases. V shed 1 base and J 2 bases; nucleotides not matched to a gene: 5. The CDR3 sequence is 17 residues long. The germline V gene has CDR1 SGHVS and CDR2 FNYEAQ. This chain's CDR3 is CASSLGGLADHTDTQYF. The CDR3 coding sequence is TGTGCCAGCAGCTTAGGGGGACTAGCGGACCACACAGATACGCAGTATTTT. Combining the CDR3 with reference TRBV7-6 and TRBJ2-3 gives the whole variable domain GAGVSQSPRYKVTKRGQDVALRCDPISGHVSLYWYRQALGQGPEFLTYFNYEAQQDKSGLPNDRFSAERPEGSISTLTIQRTEQRDSAMYRCASSLGGLADHTDTQYFGPGTRLTVL.

The chain employs TRBV27 and TRBJ2-7; D is unclear. V was shortened by 3 bases and J by 0 bases, with 12 bases between the two germline ends. The V gene's germline CDR1 is MNHEY and CDR2 SMNVEV (reference sequence). The CDR3 length is 15 residues. The CDR3 loop is CASSFLMRNSYEQYF. The CDR3 nucleotides read TGTGCCAGCAGTTTCTTAATGAGGAACTCCTACGAGCAGTACTTC.

The chain couples TRBV10-3 to TRBJ2-2, with D perhaps TRBD1 (6 bases). CDR1 and CDR2 (germline): ENHRY, SYGVKD. The CDR3 loop spans 15 amino acids. V was trimmed by 6 bases and J by 3 bases, leaving 14 bases between them. The CDR3 loop is CAIRGLTGYTGELFF. The CDR3 DNA reads TGTGCCATCAGGGGGTTGACAGGCTACACCGGGGAGCTGTTTTTT.

This clone was counted a few times. The chain recombines TRBV27 with TRBJ2-1, with D possibly matching TRBD1 (5 bases). V was shortened by 2 bases and J by 4 bases, with 12 bases between the two germline ends. The CDR3 extends over 15 amino acids. Germline CDR1 MNHEY, CDR2 SMNVEV (reference sequence). The CDR3 loop is CASSLRGQPYNEQFF. The CDR3 DNA reads TGTGCCAGCAGTTTAAGAGGACAACCGTACAATGAGCAGTTCTTC.

This chain joins TRBV5-4 and TRBJ2-3; a possible D gene is TRBD1 (5 bases). The CDR3 spans 14 residues. CDR1 SGHNT and CDR2 YYREEE come from the germline V gene (reference sequence). Trimming pared 4 bases from V and 5 bases from J, leaving 14 bases between. Here the CDR3 reads CASSPQGRGDTQYF. In DNA, the CDR3 is TGTGCCAGCAGCCCCCAGGGCCGTGGAGATACGCAGTATTTT.

V and J are TRBV19 and TRBJ1-3; 7 bases map to TRBD1. J gave up 1 base and V 4 bases, and 10 bases lay outside the gene matches. Looked up from germline, CDR1 is LNHDA and CDR2 is SQIVND (reference sequence). The CDR3 is made up of 17 amino acids. This CDR3 reads CASSKPQGYYSGNTIYF. CDR3 bases: TGTGCCAGTAGTAAACCACAGGGGTACTATTCTGGAAACACCATATATTTT.